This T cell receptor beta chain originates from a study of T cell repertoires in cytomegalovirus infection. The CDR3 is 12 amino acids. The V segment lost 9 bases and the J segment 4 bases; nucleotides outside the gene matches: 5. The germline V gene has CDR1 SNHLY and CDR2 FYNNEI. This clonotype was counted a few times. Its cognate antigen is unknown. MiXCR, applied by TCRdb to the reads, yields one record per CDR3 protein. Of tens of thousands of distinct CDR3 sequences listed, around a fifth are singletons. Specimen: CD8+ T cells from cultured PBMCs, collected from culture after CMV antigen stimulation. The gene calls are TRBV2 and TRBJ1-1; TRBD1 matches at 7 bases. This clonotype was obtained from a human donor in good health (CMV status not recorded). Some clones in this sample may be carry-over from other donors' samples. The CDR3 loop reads CARDRDGTEAFF. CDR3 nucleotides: TGTGCCAGAGACAGGGATGGCACTGAAGCTTTCTTT.